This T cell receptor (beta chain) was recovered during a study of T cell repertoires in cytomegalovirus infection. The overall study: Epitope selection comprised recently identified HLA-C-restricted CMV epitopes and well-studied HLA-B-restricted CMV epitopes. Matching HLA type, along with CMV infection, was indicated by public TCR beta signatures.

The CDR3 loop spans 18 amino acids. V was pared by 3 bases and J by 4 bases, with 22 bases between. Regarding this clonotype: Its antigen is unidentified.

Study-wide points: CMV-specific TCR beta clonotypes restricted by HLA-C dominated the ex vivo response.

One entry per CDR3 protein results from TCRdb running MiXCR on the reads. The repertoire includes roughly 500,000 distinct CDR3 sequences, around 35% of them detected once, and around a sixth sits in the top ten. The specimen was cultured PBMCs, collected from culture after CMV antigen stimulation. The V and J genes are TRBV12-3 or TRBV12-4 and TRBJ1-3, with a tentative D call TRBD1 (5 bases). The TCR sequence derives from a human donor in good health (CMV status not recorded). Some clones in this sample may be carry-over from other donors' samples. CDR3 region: CASSFNVGAGSRGNTIYF. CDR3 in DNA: TGTGCCAGCAGTTTTAACGTCGGGGCCGGCTCCCGGGGAAACACCATATATTTT.